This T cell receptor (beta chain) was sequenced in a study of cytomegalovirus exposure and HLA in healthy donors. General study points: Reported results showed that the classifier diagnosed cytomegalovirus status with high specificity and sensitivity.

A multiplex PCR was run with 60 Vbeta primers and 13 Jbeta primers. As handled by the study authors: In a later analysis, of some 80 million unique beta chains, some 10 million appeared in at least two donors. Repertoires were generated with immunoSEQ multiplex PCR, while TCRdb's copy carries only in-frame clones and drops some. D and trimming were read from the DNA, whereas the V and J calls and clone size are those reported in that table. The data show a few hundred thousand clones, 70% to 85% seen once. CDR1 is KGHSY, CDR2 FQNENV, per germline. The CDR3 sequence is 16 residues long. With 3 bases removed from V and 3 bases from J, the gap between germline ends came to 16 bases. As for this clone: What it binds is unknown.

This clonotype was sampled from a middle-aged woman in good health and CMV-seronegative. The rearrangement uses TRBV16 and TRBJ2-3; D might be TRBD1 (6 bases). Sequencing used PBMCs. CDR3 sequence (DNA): TGTGCCAGCAGCCACGGTACAGGGTCCAGGACAGATACGCAGTATTTT. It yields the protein CASSHGTGSRTDTQYF.